This record covers a single TCR beta chain. Its specificity is unknown. MiXCR, run by TCRdb on the 5' RACE reads, gives a single entry per CDR3 protein. This table has 400,000 to 450,000 distinct CDR3 sequences, approximately 19% appearing once. This sample was included in a study of T-cell memory formation after mild COVID-19. Study-level findings and limits: The pre-infection memory compartment contained some responding clones, suggesting cross-reactive memory joined. Day 15 to 85 contractors were CD4/CD8 balanced; later expanders leaned CD4+.

The clonotype originates from a man in his late teens or twenties who had mild COVID-19 (a few samples of this study predate the infection). Cell type and time point are not known. Sequenced input: PBMCs or a T cell subset sorted from them (not recorded which).

The CDR3 sequence: CASSSDRGARKRAEAFF. CDR3 in DNA: TGCGCCAGCAGCTCGGACAGGGGGGCGCGAAAAAGGGCTGAAGCTTTCTTT. The chain uses TRBV5-1 and TRBJ1-1; TRBD1 matches at 10 bases. CDR1 SGHRS and CDR2 YFSETQ come from the germline V gene. V lost 3 bases to trimming and J lost 6 bases; unmatched junction nucleotides: 14. This CDR3 has 17 amino acids.